This T cell receptor beta chain came from a study of blood T cell repertoires in COVID-19. Across the study: There were acute and convalescent COVID-19 samples, and they came from the United States, Italy and Spain. Sample material is recorded as cDNA or gDNA derived from T cells, B-cell-depleted T cells, or PBMCs.

The repertoire was sequenced with immunoSEQ multiplex PCR; TCRdb's copy has only in-frame clones and lacks some. The repertoire holds about 180,000 clones, with around 83% as singletons. The CDR3 covers 12 residues. Germline V gene lookup returns CDR1 SGHTS and CDR2 YDEGEE. The germline V and J ends were trimmed by 4 bases and 6 bases, with 11 bases remaining between them. This TCR was sampled from a human donor in a cohort sampled during active COVID-19. The source material was peripheral blood. This chain uses TRBV5-8 with TRBJ2-7, with a possible D match to TRBD1 (6 bases). In nucleotides, the CDR3 is TGTGCCAGCAGCCCTCGAGGGGGCGAGCAGTACTTC. It is translated as CASSPRGGEQYF.